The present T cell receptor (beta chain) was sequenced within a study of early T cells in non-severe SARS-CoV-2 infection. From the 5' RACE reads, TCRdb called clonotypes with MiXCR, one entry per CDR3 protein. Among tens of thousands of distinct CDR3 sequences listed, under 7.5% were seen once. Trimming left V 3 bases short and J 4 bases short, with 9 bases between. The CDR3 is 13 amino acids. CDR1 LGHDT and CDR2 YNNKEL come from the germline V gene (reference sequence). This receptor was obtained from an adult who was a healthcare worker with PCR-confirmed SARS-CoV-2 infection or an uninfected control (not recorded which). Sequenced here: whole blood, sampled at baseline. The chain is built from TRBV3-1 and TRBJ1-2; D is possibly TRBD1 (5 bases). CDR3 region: CASSQGPFYGYTF. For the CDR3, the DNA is TGTGCCAGCAGCCAGGGACCGTTCTATGGCTACACCTTC.